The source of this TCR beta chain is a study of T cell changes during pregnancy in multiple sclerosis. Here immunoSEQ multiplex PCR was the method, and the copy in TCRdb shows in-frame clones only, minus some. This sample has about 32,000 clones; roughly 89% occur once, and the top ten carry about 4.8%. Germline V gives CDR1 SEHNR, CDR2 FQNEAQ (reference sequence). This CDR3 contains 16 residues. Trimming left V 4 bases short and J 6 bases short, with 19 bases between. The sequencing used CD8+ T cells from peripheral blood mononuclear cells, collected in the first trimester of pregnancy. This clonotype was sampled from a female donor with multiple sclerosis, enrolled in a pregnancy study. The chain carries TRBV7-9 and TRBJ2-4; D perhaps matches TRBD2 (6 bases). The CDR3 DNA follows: TGTGCCAGCAGCTCGCCGGGACTCCCACGGGCAAACATTCAGTACTTC. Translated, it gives CASSSPGLPRANIQYF.